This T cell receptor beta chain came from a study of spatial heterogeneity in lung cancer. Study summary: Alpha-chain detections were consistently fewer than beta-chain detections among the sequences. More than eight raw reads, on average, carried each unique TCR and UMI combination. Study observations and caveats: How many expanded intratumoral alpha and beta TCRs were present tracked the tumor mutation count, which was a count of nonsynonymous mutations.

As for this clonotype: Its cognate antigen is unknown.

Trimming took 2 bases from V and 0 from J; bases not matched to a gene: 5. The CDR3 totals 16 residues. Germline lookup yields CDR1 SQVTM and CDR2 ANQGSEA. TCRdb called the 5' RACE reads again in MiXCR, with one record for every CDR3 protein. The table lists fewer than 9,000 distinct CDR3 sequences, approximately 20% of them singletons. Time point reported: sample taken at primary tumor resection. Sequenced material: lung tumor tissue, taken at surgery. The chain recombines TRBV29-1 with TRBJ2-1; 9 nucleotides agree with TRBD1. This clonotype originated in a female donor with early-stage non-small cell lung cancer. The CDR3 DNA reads TGCAGCGTTGAACCCGGGACAGGGAGCTCCTACAATGAGCAGTTCTTC. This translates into CSVEPGTGSSYNEQFF.